The clone carrying this T cell receptor (beta chain) occurred once. Antigen specificity is unknown. Germline CDR1 and CDR2: SGDLS and YYNGEE. This CDR3 region has 17 residues. The V end was cut by 1 base, the J end by 2 bases, with 15 bases between. The repertoire was sequenced with immunoSEQ multiplex PCR; TCRdb's copy has only in-frame clones and lacks some. There are about 74,000 clones in the sample; roughly 84% occur only once, and less than 2.5% lies in the top ten. The data are from a study of OX40 agonist ivuxolimab in advanced cancers. General study points: Clonal expansion was seen in CD4+ and CD8+ blood T cells by week 6 at 0.1 to 3.0 mg/kg.

This receptor was identified in an adult with an advanced solid tumor such as melanoma, head and neck, liver or kidney cancer. The sequencing used CD4+ or CD8+ T cells sorted from blood, collected in a trial of the OX40 agonist ivuxolimab. The J gene is TRBJ2-2, the V gene TRBV9, with a tentative D call TRBD1 (6 bases). CDR3 bases: TGTGCCAGCAGCGTAAGGGCACCGGGACATAACACCGGGGAGCTGTTTTTT. It translates to CASSVRAPGHNTGELFF. Based on the CDR3 plus reference TRBV9 and TRBJ2-2, the full variable domain is DSGVTQTPKHLITATGQRVTLRCSPRSGDLSVYWYQQSLDQGLQFLIQYYNGEERAKGNILERFSAQQFPDLHSELNLSSLELGDSALYFCASSVRAPGHNTGELFFGEGSRLTVL.